This TCR beta chain was documented in a study of shared clonotypes between healthy human individuals. Study details: There were three CD4 naive, three CD4 memory, two CD8 naive and one CD8 memory plates per donor. General observations from the study: A handful of donors shared 4.5% to 6.5% of their naive CD4 clonotypes. The study found lower generation probabilities in non-shared clonotypes than in those shared by all four donors.

Only in-frame clones appear in the TCRdb table, and some are missing; sequencing was by immunoSEQ multiplex PCR. Of some 1.5 million clones in the sample, about 98% were seen once. Notes on this clone: Antigen unknown.

The CDR3 contains 17 residues. CDR1 is SEHNR, CDR2 FQNEAQ, per germline (reference sequence). V was cut by 4 bases and J by 3 bases, with 21 bases left in between. CD4+ cells underwent separation, giving CD45RA+ naive and CD45RA-negative memory subsets. The sequence was collected from a man aged 30 to 39 in good health. This chain joins TRBV7-9 and TRBJ2-5, with no clear D. Sample: naive CD4+ T cells sorted from blood. Specified subset: CD45RA+ positively selected. The CDR3 sequence: CASSSQTPSGDEETQYF. The CDR3 nucleotides are TGTGCCAGCAGCTCCCAGACCCCCTCGGGCGACGAAGAGACCCAGTACTTC.